One sample yielded the 9 T cell receptor beta chains listed below, sequenced in a study of molecular identifiers for immune sequencing clone quantification. TCRdb re-called the PCR reads with MiXCR, one entry per CDR3 protein. The table lists some 65,000 distinct CDR3 sequences, less than 20% of them singletons. Sequencing was performed on naive CD8+ T cells from blood, with Jurkat cell RNA spiked in. Subset of the sample: FACS-sorted CD8+CD4-CCR7+CD45RA+ naive T cells. Every receptor here comes from a human donor in good health. Some libraries in this study had Jurkat cell RNA spiked in.

The J gene is TRBJ2-7, the V gene TRBV12-3 or TRBV12-4; D is uncertain. Trimming stripped 5 bases from V and 2 bases from J, with 4 bases between. This CDR3 region has 11 residues. As DNA, the CDR3 is TGTGCCAGCAGTCCAACCTACGAGCAGTACTTC. It is translated as CASSPTYEQYF.

This clonotype appeared many times. The chain has TRBV2 and TRBJ1-5, with TRBD1 matching 7 bases. This CDR3 comprises 15 residues. Per the germline V gene, CDR1 is SNHLY and CDR2 is FYNNEI. The J segment lost 7 bases and the V segment lost 6 bases, leaving 12 bases of the junction unmatched. DNA for the CDR3: TGTGCCAGCAGCGCTTACAGGGGAAGGGGACAGCCCCAGCATTTT. Translated: CASSAYRGRGQPQHF.

This clonotype was picked up many times. The CDR3 coding sequence is TGTGCCAGCAGCTTAGTAAGCGGGCCAAGGTATACGCAGTATTTT. Translation gives CASSLVSGPRYTQYF. The J gene is TRBJ2-3, the V gene TRBV7-9, with a possible D match to TRBD2 (6 bases). The V end was cut by 1 base, the J end by 7 bases, with 15 bases between. The CDR3 runs 15 residues. Per the germline V gene, CDR1 is SEHNR and CDR2 is FQNEAQ (reference sequence).

Concerning this clonotype itself: This may be a read error, as it is one base from a much larger clone. The chain has TRBV9 and TRBJ2-1; TRBD2 aligns across 11 bases. Germline CDR1 and CDR2: SGDLS and YYNGEE. The CDR3 length is 19 residues. The CDR3: CASSVRMQTSGSSHNEQFF. CDR3 in DNA: TGTGCCAGCAGCGTCCGTATGCAAACTAGCGGGAGCTCCCACAATGAGCAGTTCTTC.

This clonotype was recorded a few times. DNA for the CDR3: TGTGCCAGCAGCAAAAACAGTATTGAAAAACTGTTTTTT. Residues: CASSKNSIEKLFF. The V call is TRBV27, the J call TRBJ1-4, with D uncertain. V was shortened by 6 bases and J by 7 bases, with 12 bases between the two germline ends. This CDR3 is 13 amino acids long. Germline values: CDR1 MNHEY, CDR2 SMNVEV (reference sequence).

For this clonotype: A read error is likely, as this CDR3 ends without the conserved phenylalanine or tryptophan. V is TRBV12-3 or TRBV12-4 and J is TRBJ2-5; a possible D gene is TRBD2 (5 bases). V lost 6 bases to trimming and J lost 7 bases, with 15 bases between them. CDR3 length: 13 residues. CDR3 coding DNA: TGTGCCAGCAGCCCACTAGTAGGAGGGACCCAGTACCTC. This codes for CASSPLVGGTQYL.

The table lists this clonotype with a few counts. The V and J genes are TRBV20-1 and TRBJ2-7; TRBD1 might be the D (6 bases). CDR1 is DFQATT, CDR2 SNEGSKA, per germline (reference sequence). CDR3 size: 13 residues. Trimming left V 6 bases short and J 3 bases short, with 15 bases between. The CDR3 sequence is CSALGQEGYEQYF. In DNA form, the CDR3 reads TGCAGTGCCTTGGGACAAGAAGGCTACGAGCAGTACTTC.

The rearrangement joins TRBV7-9 to TRBJ2-3; D remains ambiguous. The CDR3 contains 12 residues. Germline CDR1 is SEHNR and CDR2 is FQNEAQ (reference sequence). V shed 8 bases and J shed 4 bases, with 10 bases lying between them. CDR3 in amino acids: CASGTDSDTQYF. As DNA, the CDR3 is TGTGCCAGCGGCACGGATTCAGATACGCAGTATTTT. The full variable domain, rest sourced from reference TRBV7-9 and TRBJ2-3, is DTGVSQNPRHKITKRGQNVTFRCDPISEHNRLYWYRQTLGQGPEFLTYFQNEAQLEKSRLLSDRFSAERPKGSFSTLEIQRTEQGDSAMYLCASGTDSDTQYFGPGTRLTVL.

Concerning this clonotype: Possible read error: a much larger clone is one base away. The rearrangement joins TRBV19 to TRBJ2-2; a weak D match, TRBD2 (6 bases). The CDR3 runs to 11 residues. Germline-derived CDR1 and CDR2 are LNHDA and SQIVND (reference sequence). CDR3 sequence (DNA): TGTGCCAGTAGTATTGGCGGGGAGCTGCTTTTT. Residues: CASSIGGELLF.